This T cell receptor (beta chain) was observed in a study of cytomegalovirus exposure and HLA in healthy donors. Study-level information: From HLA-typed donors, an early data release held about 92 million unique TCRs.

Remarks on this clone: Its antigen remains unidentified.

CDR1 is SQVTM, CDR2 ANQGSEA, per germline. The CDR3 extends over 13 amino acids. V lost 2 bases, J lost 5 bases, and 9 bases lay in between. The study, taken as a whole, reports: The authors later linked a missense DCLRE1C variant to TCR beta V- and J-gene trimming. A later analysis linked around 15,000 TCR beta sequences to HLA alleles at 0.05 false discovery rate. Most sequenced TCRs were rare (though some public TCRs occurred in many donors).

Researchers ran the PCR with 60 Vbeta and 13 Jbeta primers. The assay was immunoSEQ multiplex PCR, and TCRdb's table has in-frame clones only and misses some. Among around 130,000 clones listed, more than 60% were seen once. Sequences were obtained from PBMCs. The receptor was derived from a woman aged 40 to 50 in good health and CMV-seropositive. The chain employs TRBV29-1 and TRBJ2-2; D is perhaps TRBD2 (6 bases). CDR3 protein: CSVERAGTGELFF. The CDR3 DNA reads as TGCAGCGTTGAAAGGGCGGGGACCGGGGAGCTGTTTTTT.